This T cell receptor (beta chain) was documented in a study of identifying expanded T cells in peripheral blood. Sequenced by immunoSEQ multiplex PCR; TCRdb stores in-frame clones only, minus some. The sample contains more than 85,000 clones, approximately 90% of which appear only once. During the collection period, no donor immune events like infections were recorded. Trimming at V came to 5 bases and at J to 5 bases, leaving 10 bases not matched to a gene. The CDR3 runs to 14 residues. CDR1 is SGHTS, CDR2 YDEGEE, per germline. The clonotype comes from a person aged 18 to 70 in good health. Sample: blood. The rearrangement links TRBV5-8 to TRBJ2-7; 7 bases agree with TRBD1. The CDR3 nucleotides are TGTGCCAGCAGTCCACAGGGGTTTGGGGACGAGCAGTACTTC. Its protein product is CASSPQGFGDEQYF.